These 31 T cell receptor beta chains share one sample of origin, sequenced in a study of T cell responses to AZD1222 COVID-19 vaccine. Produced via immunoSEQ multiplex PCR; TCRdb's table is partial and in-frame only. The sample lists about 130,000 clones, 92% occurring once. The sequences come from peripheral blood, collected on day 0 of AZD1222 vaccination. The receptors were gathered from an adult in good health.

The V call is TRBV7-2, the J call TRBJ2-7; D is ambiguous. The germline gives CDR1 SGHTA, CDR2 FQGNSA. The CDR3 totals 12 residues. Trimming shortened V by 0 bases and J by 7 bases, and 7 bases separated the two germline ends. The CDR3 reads CASSLALEEQYF. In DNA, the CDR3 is TGTGCCAGCAGCTTAGCGTTAGAAGAGCAGTACTTC.

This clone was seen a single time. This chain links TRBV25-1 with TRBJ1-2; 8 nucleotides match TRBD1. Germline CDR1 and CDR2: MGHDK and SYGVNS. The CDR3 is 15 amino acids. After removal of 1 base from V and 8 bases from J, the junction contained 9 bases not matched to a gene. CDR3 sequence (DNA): TGTGCCAGCAGTGAATTTAGGGCAGGGGGCATGGGCTACACCTTC. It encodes CASSEFRAGGMGYTF.

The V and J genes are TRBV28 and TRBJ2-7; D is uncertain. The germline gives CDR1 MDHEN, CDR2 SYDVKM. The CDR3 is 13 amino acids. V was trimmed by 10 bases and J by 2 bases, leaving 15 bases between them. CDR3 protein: CATREGSPYEQYF. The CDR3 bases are TGTGCCACCCGCGAAGGCAGCCCCTACGAGCAGTACTTC.

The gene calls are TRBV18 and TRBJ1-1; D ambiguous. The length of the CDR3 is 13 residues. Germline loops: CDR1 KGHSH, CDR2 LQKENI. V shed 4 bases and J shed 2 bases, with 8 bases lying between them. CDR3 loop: CASSRDKNTEAFF. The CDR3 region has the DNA TGTGCCAGCTCACGAGACAAAAACACTGAAGCTTTCTTT.

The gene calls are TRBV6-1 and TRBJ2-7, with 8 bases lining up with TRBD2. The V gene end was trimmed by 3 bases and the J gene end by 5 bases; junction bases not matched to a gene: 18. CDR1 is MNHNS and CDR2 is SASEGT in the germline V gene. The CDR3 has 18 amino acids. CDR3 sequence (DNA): TGTGCCAGCAGTGATTTTTCGGGGGGGCGGGCCAGGATTGACGAGCAGTACTTC. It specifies CASSDFSGGRARIDEQYF.

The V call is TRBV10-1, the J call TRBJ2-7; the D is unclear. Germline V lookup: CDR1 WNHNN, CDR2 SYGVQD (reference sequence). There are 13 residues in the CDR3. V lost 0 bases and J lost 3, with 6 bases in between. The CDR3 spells CASSESRNYEQYF. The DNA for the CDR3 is TGCGCCAGCAGTGAGTCGCGAAACTACGAGCAGTACTTC.

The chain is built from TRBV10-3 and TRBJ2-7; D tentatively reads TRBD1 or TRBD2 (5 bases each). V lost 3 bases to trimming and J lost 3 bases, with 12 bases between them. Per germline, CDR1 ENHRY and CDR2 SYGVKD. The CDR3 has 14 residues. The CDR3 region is CAISDLGPDYEQYF. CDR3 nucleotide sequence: TGTGCCATCAGTGACCTGGGACCGGACTACGAGCAGTACTTC.

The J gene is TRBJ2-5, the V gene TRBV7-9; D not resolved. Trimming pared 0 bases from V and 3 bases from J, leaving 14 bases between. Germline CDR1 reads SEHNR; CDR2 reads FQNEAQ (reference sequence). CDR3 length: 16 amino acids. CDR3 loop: CASSLAIVGWEETQYF. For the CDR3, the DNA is TGTGCCAGCAGCTTAGCGATAGTTGGCTGGGAAGAGACCCAGTACTTC.

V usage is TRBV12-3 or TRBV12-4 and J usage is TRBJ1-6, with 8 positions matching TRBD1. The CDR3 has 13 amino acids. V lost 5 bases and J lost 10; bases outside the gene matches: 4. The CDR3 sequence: CASSTGGGSPLHF. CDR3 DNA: TGTGCCAGCAGTACAGGGGGAGGATCACCCCTCCACTTT.

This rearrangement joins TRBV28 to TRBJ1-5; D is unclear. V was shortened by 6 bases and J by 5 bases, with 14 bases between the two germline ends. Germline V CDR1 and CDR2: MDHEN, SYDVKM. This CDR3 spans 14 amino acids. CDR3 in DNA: TGTGCCAGCAGACCTGGGGAGGGCTATCAGCCCCAGCATTTT. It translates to CASRPGEGYQPQHF.

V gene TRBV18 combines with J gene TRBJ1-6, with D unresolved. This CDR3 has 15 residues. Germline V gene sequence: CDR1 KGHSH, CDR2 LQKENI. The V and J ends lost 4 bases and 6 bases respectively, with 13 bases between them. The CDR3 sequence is CASSQARSGNSPLHF. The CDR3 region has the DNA TGTGCCAGCTCACAGGCCCGGTCGGGTAATTCACCCCTCCACTTT.

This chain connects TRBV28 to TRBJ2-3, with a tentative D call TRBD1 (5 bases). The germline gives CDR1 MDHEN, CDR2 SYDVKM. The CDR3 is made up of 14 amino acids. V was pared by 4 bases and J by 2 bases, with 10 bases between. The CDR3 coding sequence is TGTGCCAGCAGTTCCCTGACAGACACAGATACGCAGTATTTT. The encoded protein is CASSSLTDTDTQYF. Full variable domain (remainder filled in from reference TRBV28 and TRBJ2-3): DVKVTQSSRYLVKRTGEKVFLECVQDMDHENMFWYRQDPGLGLRLIYFSYDVKMKEKGDIPEGYSVSREKKERFSLILESASTNQTSMYLCASSSLTDTDTQYFGPGTRLTVL.

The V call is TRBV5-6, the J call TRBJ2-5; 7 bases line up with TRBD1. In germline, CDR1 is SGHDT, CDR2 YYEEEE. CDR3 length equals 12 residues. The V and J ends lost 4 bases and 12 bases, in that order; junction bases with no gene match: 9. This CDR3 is CASSPRDSPKYF. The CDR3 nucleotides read TGTGCCAGCAGCCCCAGGGACAGTCCCAAGTACTTC.

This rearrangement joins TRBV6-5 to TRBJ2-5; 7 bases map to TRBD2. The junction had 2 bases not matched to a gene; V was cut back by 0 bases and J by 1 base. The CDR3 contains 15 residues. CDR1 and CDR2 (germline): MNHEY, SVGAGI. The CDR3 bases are TGTGCCAGCAGTTACTCCCAGCGGGGCCAAGAGACCCAGTACTTC. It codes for CASSYSQRGQETQYF.

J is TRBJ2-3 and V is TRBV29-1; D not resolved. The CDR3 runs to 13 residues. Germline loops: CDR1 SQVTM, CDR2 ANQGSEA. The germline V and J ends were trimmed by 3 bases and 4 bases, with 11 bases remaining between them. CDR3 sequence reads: CSVEYPGPDTQYF. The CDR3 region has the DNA TGCAGCGTTGAGTACCCAGGCCCAGATACGCAGTATTTT.

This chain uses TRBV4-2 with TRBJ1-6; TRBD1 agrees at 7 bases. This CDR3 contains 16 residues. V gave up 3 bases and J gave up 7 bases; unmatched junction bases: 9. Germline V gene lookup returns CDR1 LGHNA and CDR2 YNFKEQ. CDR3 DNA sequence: TGTGCCAGCAGCCACGATTCTTGGGACAGAAATTCACCCCTCCACTTT. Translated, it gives CASSHDSWDRNSPLHF.

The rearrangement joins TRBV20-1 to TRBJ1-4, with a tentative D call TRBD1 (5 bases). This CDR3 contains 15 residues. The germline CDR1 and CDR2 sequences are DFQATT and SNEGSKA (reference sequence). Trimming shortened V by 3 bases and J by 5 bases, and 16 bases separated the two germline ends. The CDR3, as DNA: TGCAGTGCTAGTCCTACAGGACTGAGGAATGAAAAACTGTTTTTT. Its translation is CSASPTGLRNEKLFF.

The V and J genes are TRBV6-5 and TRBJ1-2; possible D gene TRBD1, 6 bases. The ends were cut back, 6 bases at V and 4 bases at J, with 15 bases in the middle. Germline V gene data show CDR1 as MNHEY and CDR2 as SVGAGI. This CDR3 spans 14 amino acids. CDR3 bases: TGTGCCAGCAGCCGCCGGACAGACGTCTATGGCTACACCTTC. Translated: CASSRRTDVYGYTF.

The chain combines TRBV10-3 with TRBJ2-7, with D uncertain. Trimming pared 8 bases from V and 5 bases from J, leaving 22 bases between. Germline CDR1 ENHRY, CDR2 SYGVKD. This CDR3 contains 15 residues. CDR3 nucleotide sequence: TGTGCCATCGGTGCGGTCGGTCCCAGATGGGACGAGCAGTACTTC. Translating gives CAIGAVGPRWDEQYF.

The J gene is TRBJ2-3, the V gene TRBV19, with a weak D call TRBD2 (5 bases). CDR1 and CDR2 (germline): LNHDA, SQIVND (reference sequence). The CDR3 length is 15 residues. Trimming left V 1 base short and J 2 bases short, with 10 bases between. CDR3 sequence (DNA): TGTGCCAGTAGTATAGTTGACGGGGACACAGATACGCAGTATTTT. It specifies CASSIVDGDTDTQYF.

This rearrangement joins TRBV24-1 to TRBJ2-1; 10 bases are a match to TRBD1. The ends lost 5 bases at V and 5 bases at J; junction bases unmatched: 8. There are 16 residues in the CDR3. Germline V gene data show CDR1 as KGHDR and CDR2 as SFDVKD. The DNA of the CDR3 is TGTGCCACCAGTGGCCCACCGGGACAGGGGAACAATGAGCAGTTCTTC. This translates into CATSGPPGQGNNEQFF.

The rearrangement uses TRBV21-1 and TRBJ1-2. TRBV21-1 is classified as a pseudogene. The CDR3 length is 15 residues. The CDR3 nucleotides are TGTGCCAGCAGCAAGGACTTTTACACTAACTATGGCTACACCTTC. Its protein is CASSKDFYTNYGYTF.

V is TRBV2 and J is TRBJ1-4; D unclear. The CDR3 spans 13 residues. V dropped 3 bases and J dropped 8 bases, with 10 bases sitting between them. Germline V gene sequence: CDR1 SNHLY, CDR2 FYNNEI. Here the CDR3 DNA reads TGTGCCAGCAGTGAGAGACGGCTAGAAAAACTGTTTTTT. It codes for CASSERRLEKLFF.

As DNA, the CDR3 is TGCGCCAGCACCACACAGGGGCTTAATTCACCCCTCCACTTT. Its translation is CASTTQGLNSPLHF. V is TRBV5-1 and J is TRBJ1-6, with TRBD1 matching over 7 bases. CDR1 SGHRS and CDR2 YFSETQ come from the germline V gene. This CDR3 has 14 residues. The V gene end was trimmed by 6 bases and the J gene end by 6 bases; junction bases not matched to a gene: 6.

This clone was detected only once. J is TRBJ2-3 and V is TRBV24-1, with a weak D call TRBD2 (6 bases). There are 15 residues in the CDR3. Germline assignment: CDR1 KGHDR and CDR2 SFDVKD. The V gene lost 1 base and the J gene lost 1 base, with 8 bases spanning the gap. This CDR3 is CATSDFGGGTDTQYF. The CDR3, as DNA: TGTGCCACCAGTGATTTCGGAGGGGGCACAGATACGCAGTATTTT.

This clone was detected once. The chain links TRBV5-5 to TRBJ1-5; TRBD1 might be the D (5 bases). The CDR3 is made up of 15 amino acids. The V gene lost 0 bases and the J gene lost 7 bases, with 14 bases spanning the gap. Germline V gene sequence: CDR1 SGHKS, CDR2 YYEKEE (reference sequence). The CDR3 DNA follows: TGTGCCAGCAGCTTGGGGGCGACAGCGAGACAGCCCCAGCATTTT. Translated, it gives CASSLGATARQPQHF.

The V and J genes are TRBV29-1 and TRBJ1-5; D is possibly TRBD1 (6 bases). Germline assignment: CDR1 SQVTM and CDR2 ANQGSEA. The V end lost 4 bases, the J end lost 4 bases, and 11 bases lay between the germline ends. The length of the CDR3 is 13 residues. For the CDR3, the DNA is TGCAGCGTTGTTGTGACAGGAAATCAGCCCCAGCATTTT. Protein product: CSVVVTGNQPQHF.

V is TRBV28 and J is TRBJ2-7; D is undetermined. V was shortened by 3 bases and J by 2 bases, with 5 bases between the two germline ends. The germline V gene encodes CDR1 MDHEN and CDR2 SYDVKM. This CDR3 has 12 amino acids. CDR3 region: CASSFPPYEQYF. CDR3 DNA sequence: TGTGCCAGCAGTTTCCCTCCCTACGAGCAGTACTTC.

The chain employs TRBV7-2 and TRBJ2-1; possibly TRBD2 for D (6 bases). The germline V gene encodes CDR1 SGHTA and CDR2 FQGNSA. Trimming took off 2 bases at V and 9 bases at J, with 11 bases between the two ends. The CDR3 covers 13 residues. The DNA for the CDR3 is TGTGCCAGCAGCTTAATTGGGGGAGGTGAGCAGTTCTTC. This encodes CASSLIGGGEQFF.

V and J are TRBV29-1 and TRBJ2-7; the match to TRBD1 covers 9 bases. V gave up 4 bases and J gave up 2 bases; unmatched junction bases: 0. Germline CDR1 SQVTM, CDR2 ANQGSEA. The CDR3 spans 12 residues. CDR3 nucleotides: TGCAGCGTTGGGGACAGGGCCTACGAGCAGTACTTC. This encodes CSVGDRAYEQYF.

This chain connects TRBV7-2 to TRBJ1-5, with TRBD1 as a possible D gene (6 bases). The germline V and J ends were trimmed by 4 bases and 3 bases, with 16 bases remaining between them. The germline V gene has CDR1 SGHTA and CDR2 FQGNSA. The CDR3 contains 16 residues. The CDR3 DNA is TGTGCCAGCAGCTGGCGCGGGGGGCTAAACAATCAGCCCCAGCATTTT. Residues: CASSWRGGLNNQPQHF.